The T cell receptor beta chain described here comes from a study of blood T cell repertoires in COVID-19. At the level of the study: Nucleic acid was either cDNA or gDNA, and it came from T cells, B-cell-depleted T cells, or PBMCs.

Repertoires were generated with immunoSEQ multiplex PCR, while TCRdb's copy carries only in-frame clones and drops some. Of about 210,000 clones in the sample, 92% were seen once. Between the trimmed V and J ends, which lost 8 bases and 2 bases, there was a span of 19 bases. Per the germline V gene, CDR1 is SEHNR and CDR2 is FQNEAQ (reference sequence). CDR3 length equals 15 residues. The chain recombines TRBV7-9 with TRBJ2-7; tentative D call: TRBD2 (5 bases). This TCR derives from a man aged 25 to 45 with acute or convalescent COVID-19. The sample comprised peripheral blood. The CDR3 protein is CASREREGAAYEQYF. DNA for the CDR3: TGTGCCAGCCGGGAAAGAGAGGGAGCAGCCTACGAGCAGTACTTC.